The 26 T cell receptor beta chains below come from one sample, sequenced in a study of identical twins. TCRdb processed the 5' RACE reads anew with MiXCR; each CDR3 protein has one entry. The sample holds fewer than 800,000 distinct CDR3 sequences, roughly 7.1% seen once. These data also formed part of another study, on yellow fever vaccine responses in identical twins.

What was sequenced was PBMCs. The receptors were gathered from a young woman in good health.

This clonotype was counted ten times or more. The chain couples TRBV7-9 to TRBJ2-3; the D is unclear. Germline V gene lookup returns CDR1 SEHNR and CDR2 FQNEAQ (reference sequence). The CDR3 is made up of 12 amino acids. Trimming shortened V by 5 bases and J by 4 bases, and 7 bases separated the two germline ends. The CDR3 DNA follows: TGTGCCAGCAGCCCCGACCCAGATACGCAGTATTTT. Amino acid sequence: CASSPDPDTQYF.

V usage is TRBV4-1 and J usage is TRBJ2-1; 9 nucleotides line up with TRBD2. J gave up 2 bases and V 3 bases, and 8 bases lay outside the gene matches. CDR3 length: 17 residues. Germline loops: CDR1 MGHRA, CDR2 YSYEKL. Here the CDR3 DNA reads TGCGCCAGCAGCCACCTGTGGCTAGCGGGGACCTACAATGAGCAGTTCTTC. It encodes CASSHLWLAGTYNEQFF.

This clonotype was seen many times. The chain recombines TRBV2 with TRBJ2-2, with 7 bases matching TRBD2. Trimming removed 4 bases from V and 8 bases from J; junction bases left unmatched: 10. CDR1 and CDR2 from the germline V gene are SNHLY and FYNNEI. The CDR3 has 15 residues. CDR3 region: CASSARGGRLGELFF. The DNA for the CDR3 is TGTGCCAGCAGTGCCCGCGGGGGAAGATTGGGGGAGCTGTTTTTT.

The sample holds many counts of this clonotype. The V call is TRBV20-1, the J call TRBJ2-5, with 14 bases fitting TRBD2. V shed 5 bases, J shed 1 base, and the junction held 3 bases outside the gene matches. The CDR3 has 15 amino acids. CDR1 is DFQATT and CDR2 is SNEGSKA in the germline V gene (reference sequence). The chain's CDR3 is CSAGGLAGAQETQYF. CDR3 sequence (DNA): TGCAGTGCTGGGGGACTAGCGGGGGCCCAAGAGACCCAGTACTTC.

This clonotype was counted between two and nine times. The rearrangement uses TRBV12-3 or TRBV12-4 and TRBJ2-7; TRBD2 agrees at 10 bases. J lost 3 bases, V lost 3 bases, and 2 bases had no gene match. The CDR3 spans 14 residues. The CDR3 bases are TGTGCCAGCAGTTTCCCTAGCGGGAGCTACGAGCAGTACTTC. Protein sequence: CASSFPSGSYEQYF.

V and J are TRBV7-6 and TRBJ2-1; unclear D gene. V was pared by 3 bases and J by 5 bases, with 8 bases between. CDR1 and CDR2 (germline): SGHVS, FNYEAQ. This CDR3 comprises 13 residues. CDR3 in DNA: TGTGCCAGCAGCTTTAAATTCCACAATGAGCAGTTCTTC. Amino acids: CASSFKFHNEQFF.

There are many counts of this clonotype. CDR3 sequence (DNA): TGTGCCAGCAGCTTATCGGTGAGAGGCGGGGGACCTCCGACTCTCACAGATACGCAGTATTTT. It specifies CASSLSVRGGGPPTLTDTQYF. This chain connects TRBV7-2 to TRBJ2-3, with 7 positions matching TRBD2. The CDR3 runs 21 residues. Germline CDR1 SGHTA, CDR2 FQGNSA. V lost 2 bases, J lost 2 bases, and 22 bases stayed unmatched.

V gene TRBV11-1 combines with J gene TRBJ2-2; 11 bases are shared with TRBD2. V lost 5 bases, J lost 2 bases, and 10 bases stayed unmatched. The CDR3 spans 18 residues. CDR1 SGHAT and CDR2 FQDESV come from the germline V gene (reference sequence). The DNA for the CDR3 is TGTGCCAGCAGCCCCTCCGGGACTAGCGGAGAAAACACCGGGGAGCTGTTTTTT. Its protein product is CASSPSGTSGENTGELFF.

CDR3 nucleotides: TGCAGTGCTAGATCAGGGTTGAATCAGCCCCAGCATTTT. It translates to CSARSGLNQPQHF. The chain uses TRBV20-1 and TRBJ1-5, with D maybe TRBD1 (5 bases). Germline V gene lookup returns CDR1 DFQATT and CDR2 SNEGSKA (reference sequence). The V gene lost 2 bases and the J gene lost 4 bases, with 9 bases spanning the gap. The CDR3 is 13 amino acids.

V is TRBV3-1 and J is TRBJ2-3; TRBD2 agrees at 10 bases. V was clipped by 1 base and J by 5 bases; unmatched bases: 6. The CDR3 length is 16 residues. Germline assignment: CDR1 LGHDT and CDR2 YNNKEL (reference sequence). CDR3 bases: TGTGCCAGCAGCCAAGTTTCACTAGCGGGAAGAGATACGCAGTATTTT. Residues: CASSQVSLAGRDTQYF.

This clonotype came up a few times. The chain recombines TRBV7-8 with TRBJ2-5; possibly TRBD1 or TRBD2 for D (6 bases each). V lost 1 base, J lost 7 bases, and 16 bases lay in between. The CDR3 is 15 residues long. Looked up from germline, CDR1 is SGHVS and CDR2 is FQNEAQ. The CDR3 sequence: CASSLEGRGQGTQYF. The CDR3 nucleotides read TGTGCCAGCAGCTTAGAGGGTCGGGGGCAGGGGACCCAGTACTTC.

The chain has TRBV10-3 and TRBJ2-6; D uncertain. The CDR3 runs to 17 residues. The V gene's germline CDR1 is ENHRY and CDR2 SYGVKD. The V end was cut by 0 bases, the J end by 0 bases, with 9 bases between. The CDR3 DNA reads as TGTGCCATCAGTGAGTCGATTCTCCGCTCTGGGGCCAACGTCCTGACTTTC. It specifies CAISESILRSGANVLTF.

The rearrangement uses TRBV7-2 and TRBJ2-3; 11 bases fit TRBD2. Trimming took 0 bases from V and 1 from J; bases not matched to a gene: 6. The CDR3 has 18 amino acids. The V gene's germline CDR1 is SGHTA and CDR2 FQGNSA. CDR3 nucleotides: TGTGCCAGCAGCTTAGCGTACGGGACTAGCGGCCGCACAGATACGCAGTATTTT. Its protein product is CASSLAYGTSGRTDTQYF.

This clonotype turned up a few times. The genes are TRBV20-1 and TRBJ1-4; no firm D call. CDR1 and CDR2 (germline): DFQATT, SNEGSKA (reference sequence). The CDR3 covers 13 residues. Trimming took off 6 bases at V and 6 bases at J, with 14 bases between the two ends. CDR3 in amino acids: CSAKPGSDEKLFF. The CDR3 DNA is TGCAGTGCCAAACCTGGTTCGGATGAAAAACTGTTTTTT.

This clonotype was observed a handful of times. V and J are TRBV29-1 and TRBJ2-1; 14 nucleotides align to TRBD2. CDR3 length: 16 amino acids. Germline values: CDR1 SQVTM, CDR2 ANQGSEA. J was trimmed by 5 bases and V by 7 bases; bases with no gene match: 10. As DNA, the CDR3 is TGCAGCGGGGGCCCCGGGACTAGCGGGAGTAACAATGAGCAGTTCTTC. This codes for CSGGPGTSGSNNEQFF.

This chain uses TRBV4-1 with TRBJ2-5, with D possibly matching TRBD1 (6 bases). Trimming took 8 bases from V and 2 from J, leaving 12 bases between them. Germline V gives CDR1 MGHRA, CDR2 YSYEKL. CDR3 length equals 13 residues. The CDR3 sequence: CASGGQYQETQYF. The CDR3 DNA follows: TGCGCCAGCGGCGGACAGTATCAAGAGACCCAGTACTTC.

The rearrangement links TRBV10-3 to TRBJ2-2; the match to TRBD2 covers 9 bases. After removal of 3 bases from V and 3 bases from J, the junction contained 11 bases not matched to a gene. CDR1 is ENHRY and CDR2 is SYGVKD in the germline V gene. The CDR3 has 18 amino acids. In DNA, the CDR3 is TGTGCCATCAGTGAAATGTTCAGCGGGGGGCCCGACACCGGGGAGCTGTTTTTT. Its protein product is CAISEMFSGGPDTGELFF.

The sample holds many counts of this clonotype. The chain combines TRBV12-3 or TRBV12-4 with TRBJ2-1; D might be TRBD2 (8 bases). Trimming removed 5 bases from V and 7 bases from J, with 18 bases in between. This CDR3 contains 15 residues. The CDR3 is CASSLREGARNEQFF. The DNA for the CDR3 is TGTGCCAGCAGTCTCCGGGAGGGGGCAAGAAATGAGCAGTTCTTC.

The CDR3 reads CASSSLAGEQNTGELFF. In DNA form, the CDR3 reads TGTGCCAGCAGTAGCCTAGCGGGGGAACAAAACACCGGGGAGCTGTTTTTT. This chain connects TRBV3-1 to TRBJ2-2; 10 bases agree with TRBD2. Germline trimming cut 6 bases from V and 2 bases from J; bases unmatched to any gene: 9. Germline lookup yields CDR1 LGHDT and CDR2 YNNKEL (reference sequence). This CDR3 comprises 17 residues.

The rearrangement links TRBV10-3 to TRBJ2-7, with D tentatively TRBD1 or TRBD2 (6 bases each). The V and J ends lost 8 bases and 7 bases respectively, with 21 bases between them. This CDR3 spans 14 amino acids. CDR1 is ENHRY and CDR2 is SYGVKD in the germline V gene. CDR3 amino acids: CAISSGAWVQEQYF. CDR3 coding DNA: TGTGCCATCTCATCGGGGGCGTGGGTCCAGGAGCAGTACTTC.

This clonotype came up a few times. The chain has TRBV5-1 and TRBJ1-1; a weak D match, TRBD1 (5 bases). The germline gives CDR1 SGHRS, CDR2 YFSETQ. V shed 5 bases and J shed 4 bases, with 15 bases lying between them. This CDR3 has 14 residues. The CDR3 DNA reads as TGCGCCAGCAGTTCTACTCCAGGGCTCACTGAAGCTTTCTTT. This encodes CASSSTPGLTEAFF. Supplemented by reference TRBV5-1 and TRBJ1-1, the full variable domain reads KAGVTQTPRYLIKTRGQQVTLSCSPISGHRSVSWYQQTPGQGLQFLFEYFSETQRNKGNFPGRFSGRQFSNSRSEMNVSTLELGDSALYLCASSSTPGLTEAFFGQGTRLTVV.

This clonotype was detected a few times. The chain joins TRBV29-1 to TRBJ2-1, with TRBD2 matching over 14 bases. Germline trimming cut 6 bases from V and 8 bases from J; bases unmatched to any gene: 6. Germline CDR1 reads SQVTM; CDR2 reads ANQGSEA. The CDR3 contains 14 residues. In DNA form, the CDR3 reads TGCAGCGTGGGGACTAGCGGGAGACGCTATGAGCAGTTCTTC. As protein: CSVGTSGRRYEQFF.

Ten or more counts support this clonotype. The CDR3 DNA is TGCAGTGCTAGGGGGGACAGGAAGTGGGGCTACACCTTC. This translates into CSARGDRKWGYTF. The chain combines TRBV20-1 with TRBJ1-2; the match to TRBD1 covers 8 bases. The CDR3 is made up of 13 amino acids. From germline, CDR1 is DFQATT and CDR2 SNEGSKA (reference sequence). With 3 bases clipped from V and 8 bases from J, the junction kept 8 bases outside the gene matches.

The gene calls are TRBV7-3 and TRBJ2-1, with TRBD2 matching 8 bases. Germline CDR1 and CDR2: SGHTA and FQGTGA. Trimming cost V 5 bases and J 4 bases; bases outside gene matches: 10. This CDR3 spans 16 amino acids. The CDR3: CASSVGASGRYNEQFF. CDR3 coding DNA: TGTGCCAGCAGCGTCGGGGCTAGCGGGCGTTACAATGAGCAGTTCTTC.

Ten or more counts support this clonotype. The chain couples TRBV29-1 to TRBJ2-3; 12 bases line up with TRBD2. Germline values: CDR1 SQVTM, CDR2 ANQGSEA. V trimming: 7 bases; J trimming: 4 bases; junction bases outside the gene matches: 6. The CDR3 extends over 14 amino acids. This CDR3 is CSATRLAGADTQYF. CDR3 DNA sequence: TGCAGCGCTACTCGACTAGCGGGAGCAGATACGCAGTATTTT.

This clonotype was counted between two and nine times. The rearrangement links TRBV12-3 or TRBV12-4 to TRBJ2-3; tentatively, D is TRBD2 (6 bases). This CDR3 has 14 amino acids. V lost 3 bases, J lost 4 bases, and 11 bases lay in between. The CDR3 coding sequence is TGTGCCAGCAGTTTTCGGAGGGAATCAGATACGCAGTATTTT. It specifies CASSFRRESDTQYF.